This is a list of T cell receptor beta chains from one sample in a study of cytomegalovirus exposure and HLA in healthy donors. Generated by immunoSEQ multiplex PCR, the TCRdb table keeps only in-frame clones and is missing some. The repertoire holds approximately 98,000 clones, over 70% seen once, with approximately 11% in the top ten. Sample: PBMCs. Receptors were obtained from a man between 18 and 29 years old in good health and CMV-seropositive. CDR3s include the opening cysteine and the closing phenylalanine or tryptophan. D genes are given only for firm matches. Some rows have no size entry. The others give once, few or many, or a class for an expanded clone.

v_call	d_call	clone_size	j_call	cdr3_aa	cdr3_nt
TRBV5-1	.	.	TRBJ2-1	CASSLGLSPISSSYNEQFF	TGCGCCAGCAGCTTGGGCCTCAGTCCGATTTCAAGCTCCTACAATGAGCAGTTCTTC
TRBV15	TRBD1	.	TRBJ1-3	CATSPHIGQGAGNTIYF	TGTGCCACCAGCCCCCATATTGGACAGGGGGCCGGAAACACCATATATTTT
TRBV29-1	.	once	TRBJ1-2	CSVEVRTGYTF	TGCAGCGTTGAAGTGAGAACTGGCTACACCTTC
TRBV5-1	TRBD1	.	TRBJ1-1	CASSLPTGVTEAFF	TGCGCCAGCAGCTTGCCTACAGGGGTAACTGAAGCTTTCTTT
TRBV19	TRBD2	.	TRBJ2-7	CASSIVTSATYEQYF	TGTGCCAGTAGTATAGTGACTAGCGCTACCTACGAGCAGTACTTC
TRBV15	TRBD1	.	TRBJ2-1	CATSTGTGDYNEQFF	TGTGCCACCAGCACCGGGACAGGGGACTACAATGAGCAGTTCTTC
TRBV10-3	.	.	TRBJ2-3	CAISYAGGHRTDTQYF	TGTGCCATCAGTTATGCTGGGGGACATCGCACAGATACGCAGTATTTT
TRBV5-4	.	.	TRBJ2-7	CASSWRGREYF	TGTGCCAGCAGCTGGAGGGGGAGGGAGTACTTC
TRBV19	.	.	TRBJ2-1	CASSIFRPGGNEQFF	TGTGCCAGTAGTATATTTAGGCCGGGTGGCAATGAGCAGTTCTTC
TRBV19	TRBD1	.	TRBJ2-7	CASSTRTGGAYEQYF	TGTGCCAGTAGTACCAGGACAGGGGGGGCCTACGAGCAGTACTTC
TRBV10-3	TRBD2	.	TRBJ2-2	CAIERGQNTGELFF	TGTGCCATCGAGCGGGGTCAGAACACCGGGGAGCTGTTTTTT
TRBV10-1	.	few	TRBJ1-1	CASSEGHLTEAFF	TGCGCCAGCAGTGAAGGACACCTCACTGAAGCTTTCTTT
TRBV15	TRBD1	few	TRBJ1-2	CATSSVGDSAYYGYTF	TGTGCCACCAGCAGCGTTGGGGACAGCGCCTACTATGGCTACACCTTC
TRBV27	.	.	TRBJ1-1	CASSSAGVEHLRSNIWIMNTEAFF	TGTGCCAGCAGTTCCGCGGGGGTAGAACACCTCCGTTCGAACATTTGGATCATGAACACTGAAGCTTTCTTT
TRBV4-2	TRBD2	.	TRBJ2-1	CASSLSGGDWNEQFF	TGTGCCAGCAGCCTTAGCGGGGGGGATTGGAATGAGCAGTTCTTC
TRBV27	.	.	TRBJ1-5	CASSLKKRGGQPQHF	TGTGCCAGCAGTTTAAAAAAAAGGGGGGGACAGCCCCAGCATTTT
TRBV30	.	.	TRBJ1-2	CAWIGSYGYTF	TGTGCCTGGATTGGCAGCTATGGCTACACCTTC
TRBV5-1	TRBD1	few	TRBJ1-1	CASSVVQGLMNTEAFF	TGCGCCAGCAGCGTCGTACAGGGGTTAATGAACACTGAAGCTTTCTTT
TRBV7-6	.	once	TRBJ1-5	CASSLDRAQPQHF	TGTGCCAGCAGCTTAGACAGGGCCCAGCCCCAGCATTTT
TRBV5-6	TRBD1	.	TRBJ2-1	CASSAGTGPYNEQFF	TGTGCCAGCAGCGCCGGGACAGGGCCCTACAATGAGCAGTTCTTC
TRBV14	.	.	TRBJ2-5	CASSQLVGTQETQYF	TGTGCCAGCAGCCAACTCGTCGGGACACAAGAGACCCAGTACTTC
TRBV5-1	.	.	TRBJ2-5	CASSGQSQETQYF	TGCGCCAGCAGTGGACAGAGCCAAGAGACCCAGTACTTC
TRBV5-5	.	.	TRBJ1-2	CASSSELEGDGYTF	TGTGCCAGCAGCTCGGAGCTAGAGGGAGATGGCTACACCTTC